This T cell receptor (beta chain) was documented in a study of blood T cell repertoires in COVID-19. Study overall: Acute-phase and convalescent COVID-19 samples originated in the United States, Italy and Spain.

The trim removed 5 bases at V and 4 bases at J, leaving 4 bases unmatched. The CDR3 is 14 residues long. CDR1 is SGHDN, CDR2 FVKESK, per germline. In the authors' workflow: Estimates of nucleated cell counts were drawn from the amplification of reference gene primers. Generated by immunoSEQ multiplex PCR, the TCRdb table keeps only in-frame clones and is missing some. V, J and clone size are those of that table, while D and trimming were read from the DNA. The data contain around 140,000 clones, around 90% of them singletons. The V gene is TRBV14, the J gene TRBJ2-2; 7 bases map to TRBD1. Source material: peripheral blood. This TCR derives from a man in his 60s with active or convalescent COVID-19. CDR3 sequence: CASSTRTGTGELFF. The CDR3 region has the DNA TGTGCCAGCAGCACACGGACAGGCACCGGGGAGCTGTTTTTT. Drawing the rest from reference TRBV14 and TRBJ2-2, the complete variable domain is EAGVTQFPSHSVIEKGQTVTLRCDPISGHDNLYWYRRVMGKEIKFLLHFVKESKQDESGMPNNRFLAERTGGTYSTLKVQPAELEDSGVYFCASSTRTGTGELFFGEGSRLTVL.